The clone carrying this TCR beta chain came up a few times. This entry comes from a study of identical twins. TCRdb fed the 5' RACE reads into MiXCR, producing one record per CDR3 protein. Found here are 250,000 or so distinct CDR3 sequences, about 8.5% of them singletons; the top ten hold around 3%. This sample was shared with a second study, whose subject was yellow fever vaccine responses in identical twins.

This receptor was taken from a woman between 18 and 30 years old in good health. Sequencing input: CD8+ T cells sorted from blood.

In nucleotides, the CDR3 is TGTGCCACCAGTGATGGAATCGCGGGTAGCACAGATACGCAGTATTTT. Amino acids: CATSDGIAGSTDTQYF. This sequence joins TRBV24-1 and TRBJ2-3; possibly TRBD2 for D (5 bases). The V gene's germline CDR1 is KGHDR and CDR2 SFDVKD. The length of the CDR3 is 16 residues. Between the trimmed V and J ends, which lost 3 bases and 0 bases, there was a span of 12 bases.